This paragraph covers one T cell receptor (beta chain) sequence. The data derive from a study of blood T cell repertoires in COVID-19. Per germline, CDR1 KGHSH and CDR2 LQKENI. The CDR3 contains 15 residues. V dropped 3 bases and J dropped 5 bases, with 16 bases sitting between them. Libraries were prepared by immunoSEQ multiplex PCR; TCRdb keeps only in-frame clonotypes and omits some of them. The sample yields a few hundred thousand clones, approximately 88% seen once. The source is a woman aged 70-85 years with COVID-19, enrolled during active disease. The sample comprised peripheral blood. The chain combines TRBV18 with TRBJ1-1, with D tentatively TRBD1 (5 bases). The CDR3 region is CASSPQGGRETEAFF. In DNA form, the CDR3 reads TGTGCCAGCTCACCTCAGGGTGGGAGGGAAACTGAAGCTTTCTTT.